These T cell receptor beta chains were read from a single sample in a study of identical twins. TCRdb processed the 5' RACE reads anew with MiXCR; each CDR3 protein has one entry. The table includes some 710,000 distinct CDR3 sequences, roughly 6.2% detected once. The sample taken for sequencing was naive T cells sorted from blood. The source of these receptors is a man in his late teens or twenties in good health. CDR3s include the opening cysteine and the closing phenylalanine or tryptophan. Each record gives: clone size, D gene, J gene, V gene, CDR3 DNA, CDR3 protein. The D gene is left open where the match is weak. The size of a clone is reported for some rows only, either as once, few or many, or as a class for expanded clones.

clone_size: .
d_call: TRBD2
j_call: TRBJ2-1
v_call: TRBV11-2
cdr3_nt: TGTGCCAGCAGCATGATAGCGGGAGGGGTCAATGAGCAGTTCTTC
cdr3_aa: CASSMIAGGVNEQFF

clone_size: many
d_call: TRBD1
j_call: TRBJ1-3
v_call: TRBV15
cdr3_nt: TGTGCCACCGAGGACAGGGGTGATGAGAACACCATATATTTT
cdr3_aa: CATEDRGDENTIYF

clone_size: many
d_call: TRBD1
j_call: TRBJ2-1
v_call: TRBV5-1
cdr3_nt: TGCGCCAGCAGCTCCGGGACAGGGGTAGTCGAGCAGTTCTTC
cdr3_aa: CASSSGTGVVEQFF

clone_size: few
d_call: TRBD2
j_call: TRBJ2-7
v_call: TRBV5-1
cdr3_nt: TGCGCCAGCAGCCCGGGACTAGCGGGGCTCAGGACCCACGAGCAGTACTTC
cdr3_aa: CASSPGLAGLRTHEQYF

clone_size: few
d_call: .
j_call: TRBJ2-5
v_call: TRBV11-2
cdr3_nt: TGTGCCAGCAGCTTAGACGGGGGCGCGGGAGAGACCCAGTACTTC
cdr3_aa: CASSLDGGAGETQYF

clone_size: few
d_call: TRBD1
j_call: TRBJ2-7
v_call: TRBV28
cdr3_nt: TGTGCCACGTCCCCCGGGACAGCATCCTACGAGCAGTACTTC
cdr3_aa: CATSPGTASYEQYF

clone_size: many
d_call: TRBD1
j_call: TRBJ2-1
v_call: TRBV5-1
cdr3_nt: TGCGCCAGCAGGCCCCCTACTAGACAGGGGGCGCGGTTCTTC
cdr3_aa: CASRPPTRQGARFF

clone_size: few
d_call: TRBD1
j_call: TRBJ1-1
v_call: TRBV7-8
cdr3_nt: TGTGCCAGCAGCTTAGCTGGGACAGGGGCTAACACTGAAGCTTTCTTT
cdr3_aa: CASSLAGTGANTEAFF

clone_size: many
d_call: TRBD2
j_call: TRBJ2-7
v_call: TRBV29-1
cdr3_nt: TGCAGCGTTCAGGGACTAGCGGGAGACGAGCAGTACTTC
cdr3_aa: CSVQGLAGDEQYF

clone_size: many
d_call: .
j_call: TRBJ1-6
v_call: TRBV5-1
cdr3_nt: TGCGCCAGCCGGGAGGGGATGAGGAATTCACCCCTCCACTTT
cdr3_aa: CASREGMRNSPLHF

clone_size: many
d_call: TRBD2
j_call: TRBJ2-1
v_call: TRBV6-6
cdr3_nt: TGTGCCAGCAGTTACTCTCCGGTAGCGGGACCGTTCTTC
cdr3_aa: CASSYSPVAGPFF

clone_size: many
d_call: TRBD1
j_call: TRBJ2-2
v_call: TRBV7-8
cdr3_nt: TGTGCCAGCAGGAGACAGGGGAACACCGGGGAGCTGTTTTTT
cdr3_aa: CASRRQGNTGELFF

clone_size: many
d_call: .
j_call: TRBJ2-1
v_call: TRBV7-2
cdr3_nt: TGTGCCAGCACCCCTTTTTCGACTAGATATAATGAGCAGTTCTTC
cdr3_aa: CASTPFSTRYNEQFF

clone_size: many
d_call: .
j_call: TRBJ2-1
v_call: TRBV6-6
cdr3_nt: TGTGCCAGCAGTTACTTTGGGGGCAATGAGCAGTTCTTC
cdr3_aa: CASSYFGGNEQFF

clone_size: few
d_call: TRBD1
j_call: TRBJ2-7
v_call: TRBV7-2
cdr3_nt: TGTGCCAGCAGCTTAGTTTCGGGACAGGGTCCTAACAGCGAGCAGTACTTC
cdr3_aa: CASSLVSGQGPNSEQYF

clone_size: .
d_call: .
j_call: TRBJ2-5
v_call: TRBV20-1
cdr3_nt: TGCAGTGCTAGAGTGGTCGGCCAAGAGACCCAGTACTTC
cdr3_aa: CSARVVGQETQYF

clone_size: many
d_call: .
j_call: TRBJ2-3
v_call: TRBV7-9
cdr3_nt: TGTGCCAGCAGCTTATATCCGGGCGAGGCAGATACGCAGTATTTT
cdr3_aa: CASSLYPGEADTQYF

clone_size: many
d_call: TRBD2
j_call: TRBJ2-3
v_call: TRBV20-1
cdr3_nt: TGCAGTGCTAGGGCCGGGACTACCGTCTCTAGCACAGATACGCAGTATTTT
cdr3_aa: CSARAGTTVSSTDTQYF

clone_size: many
d_call: .
j_call: TRBJ1-1
v_call: TRBV2
cdr3_nt: TGTGCCAGCAAGGCCACTGAAGCTTTCTTT
cdr3_aa: CASKATEAFF

clone_size: many
d_call: TRBD1
j_call: TRBJ2-2
v_call: TRBV5-1
cdr3_nt: TGCGCCAGCAGCGATCACAGGGGATCTGGGGAGCTGTTTTTT
cdr3_aa: CASSDHRGSGELFF

clone_size: many
d_call: TRBD2
j_call: TRBJ2-1
v_call: TRBV24-1
cdr3_nt: TGTGCCACCAGTGGAATAGCGGGGGAGGACAATGAGCAGTTCTTC
cdr3_aa: CATSGIAGEDNEQFF

clone_size: many
d_call: TRBD2
j_call: TRBJ2-1
v_call: TRBV15
cdr3_nt: TGTGCCACCAGCACCGGACTAGCGGGAGTAAGGTTCTTC
cdr3_aa: CATSTGLAGVRFF

clone_size: few
d_call: .
j_call: TRBJ2-5
v_call: TRBV18
cdr3_nt: TGTGCCAGCTCACCAAGGGAGATCCAAGAGACCCAGTACTTC
cdr3_aa: CASSPREIQETQYF

clone_size: many
d_call: .
j_call: TRBJ2-1
v_call: TRBV6-5
cdr3_nt: TGTGCCAGCAGTTCGTTATCCGTGAGCTCCTACAATGAGCAGTTCTTC
cdr3_aa: CASSSLSVSSYNEQFF

clone_size: many
d_call: .
j_call: TRBJ2-1
v_call: TRBV7-9
cdr3_nt: TGTGCCAGCAGCAAACGCGGTTGGGATGAGCAGTTCTTC
cdr3_aa: CASSKRGWDEQFF

clone_size: .
d_call: TRBD1
j_call: TRBJ2-4
v_call: TRBV7-9
cdr3_nt: TGTGCCAGCATTCCCACAGGGGGCCAAAACATTCAGTACTTC
cdr3_aa: CASIPTGGQNIQYF

clone_size: few
d_call: .
j_call: TRBJ1-1
v_call: TRBV9
cdr3_nt: TGTGCCAGCAGCGTAGGTGCGGACAACATGAACACTGAAGCTTTCTTT
cdr3_aa: CASSVGADNMNTEAFF

clone_size: many
d_call: TRBD1
j_call: TRBJ2-2
v_call: TRBV12-3/TRBV12-4
cdr3_nt: TGTGCCAGCAGTTTGAGACAGGGGGCGATAACCGGGGAGCTGTTTTTT
cdr3_aa: CASSLRQGAITGELFF

clone_size: many
d_call: .
j_call: TRBJ2-3
v_call: TRBV12-3/TRBV12-4
cdr3_nt: TGTGCCAGCAGTTTATCGGTGCTGATACTAGCACAAGATACGCAGTATTTT
cdr3_aa: CASSLSVLILAQDTQYF

clone_size: many
d_call: .
j_call: TRBJ2-2
v_call: TRBV7-9
cdr3_nt: TGTGCCAGCATCATTTCCGGAACGCGGAACACCGGGGAGCTGTTTTTT
cdr3_aa: CASIISGTRNTGELFF

clone_size: few
d_call: TRBD2
j_call: TRBJ2-3
v_call: TRBV6-1
cdr3_nt: TGTGCCAGCTCGGTGGCTAGCGGGGGACCAGATACGCAGTATTTT
cdr3_aa: CASSVASGGPDTQYF

clone_size: .
d_call: .
j_call: TRBJ2-3
v_call: TRBV5-1
cdr3_nt: TGCGCCAGCAGCGTGGGGGCCAGCACAGATACGCAGTATTTT
cdr3_aa: CASSVGASTDTQYF

clone_size: few
d_call: TRBD1
j_call: TRBJ1-5
v_call: TRBV7-8
cdr3_nt: TGTGCCAGCAGCGGCGGACAGGGGGCAGGCAATCAGCCCCAGCATTTT
cdr3_aa: CASSGGQGAGNQPQHF

clone_size: few
d_call: TRBD2
j_call: TRBJ2-3
v_call: TRBV20-1
cdr3_nt: TGCAGTGCTAGAGATAGGGAGGGGCCTAGCACAGATACGCAGTATTTT
cdr3_aa: CSARDREGPSTDTQYF

clone_size: .
d_call: TRBD1
j_call: TRBJ2-7
v_call: TRBV3-1
cdr3_nt: TGTGCCAGCAGCCAAAAACCCCCCGGGACAGGACTCTACGAGCAGTACTTC
cdr3_aa: CASSQKPPGTGLYEQYF

clone_size: .
d_call: TRBD2
j_call: TRBJ2-1
v_call: TRBV27
cdr3_nt: TGTGCCAGCACCTGGGGGACTAGCGGCAACAATGAGCAGTTCTTC
cdr3_aa: CASTWGTSGNNEQFF

clone_size: many
d_call: .
j_call: TRBJ2-3
v_call: TRBV20-1
cdr3_nt: TGCAGTGCTAGAGATCTTGACAGTGGGGGTACGCAGTATTTT
cdr3_aa: CSARDLDSGGTQYF

clone_size: .
d_call: .
j_call: TRBJ1-4
v_call: TRBV30
cdr3_nt: TGTGCCTGGAGTTCGACAGCGTTAGTCGCAACTAATGAAAAACTGTTTTTT
cdr3_aa: CAWSSTALVATNEKLFF

clone_size: .
d_call: .
j_call: TRBJ1-5
v_call: TRBV7-2
cdr3_nt: TGTGCCAGCAGCCCAATGGGTAGCAATCAGCCCCAGCATTTT
cdr3_aa: CASSPMGSNQPQHF

clone_size: few
d_call: .
j_call: TRBJ2-7
v_call: TRBV7-9
cdr3_nt: TGTGCCAGCAGCTTCGGTCAGGGGCAATCCTACGAGCAGTACTTC
cdr3_aa: CASSFGQGQSYEQYF

clone_size: .
d_call: .
j_call: TRBJ2-3
v_call: TRBV7-8
cdr3_nt: TGTGCCAGCAGCTTAGGCGTCTTTAGTCCCGAGGGCGATACGCAGTATTTT
cdr3_aa: CASSLGVFSPEGDTQYF

clone_size: few
d_call: TRBD1
j_call: TRBJ1-1
v_call: TRBV29-1
cdr3_nt: TGCAGCGTTGAGACAGGGGGCGGAATGAACACTGAAGCTTTCTTT
cdr3_aa: CSVETGGGMNTEAFF

clone_size: few
d_call: .
j_call: TRBJ2-6
v_call: TRBV5-1
cdr3_nt: TGCGCCAGCAGCTTGGAGCCGTCAAGCTCTGGGGCCAACGTCCTGACTTTC
cdr3_aa: CASSLEPSSSGANVLTF

clone_size: .
d_call: TRBD1
j_call: TRBJ1-1
v_call: TRBV6-5
cdr3_nt: TGTGCCAGCAGTTACGGACAGGACATGAACACTGAAGCTTTCTTT
cdr3_aa: CASSYGQDMNTEAFF

clone_size: .
d_call: .
j_call: TRBJ2-1
v_call: TRBV10-2
cdr3_nt: TGCGCCAGCAGTGGGGAGATTGCAGGGCGGGAACCCTACAATGAGCAGTTCTTC
cdr3_aa: CASSGEIAGREPYNEQFF

clone_size: .
d_call: TRBD2
j_call: TRBJ2-3
v_call: TRBV28
cdr3_nt: TGTGCCAGCAGTTTAATGAGCGGGAGTTCAGATACGCAGTATTTT
cdr3_aa: CASSLMSGSSDTQYF

clone_size: many
d_call: .
j_call: TRBJ1-5
v_call: TRBV9
cdr3_nt: TGTGCCAGCAGCGTAGGCGGCAATAATCAGCCCCAGCATTTT
cdr3_aa: CASSVGGNNQPQHF

clone_size: .
d_call: TRBD1
j_call: TRBJ2-1
v_call: TRBV29-1
cdr3_nt: TGCAGCGTAAGGGGGCGGGAGCAGTTCTTC
cdr3_aa: CSVRGREQFF

clone_size: .
d_call: .
j_call: TRBJ2-1
v_call: TRBV12-3/TRBV12-4
cdr3_nt: TGTGCCAGCAGTTGGGACCAGAGCTCCTACAATGAGCAGTTCTTC
cdr3_aa: CASSWDQSSYNEQFF